This paragraph reports one TCR beta chain. The antigen is undetermined. Using immunoSEQ multiplex PCR, the repertoire was profiled, and TCRdb retains in-frame clones only, with some absent. The profile shows around 72,000 clones, 80% of them singletons. The sample originates from a study of OX40 agonist ivuxolimab in advanced cancers. The wider study: Among those enrolled, mean age was about 62 years (range 23 to 79) and 70% to 85% were male. Roughly two fifths of patients had received prior checkpoint inhibitor therapy.

General study points: Partial responders treated at 0.1-3.0 mg/kg exhibited clonal expansion among the lowest measured.

The V and J ends lost 5 bases and 4 bases, in that order; junction bases with no gene match: 8. In germline, CDR1 is SGHTA, CDR2 FQGNSA. The CDR3 has 15 residues. This sequence originates from an adult with an advanced solid tumor such as melanoma, head and neck, liver or kidney cancer. The input for sequencing was CD4+ or CD8+ T cells sorted from blood, taken in a trial of the OX40 agonist ivuxolimab. The chain carries TRBV7-2 and TRBJ1-2; 9 positions agree with TRBD1. Here the CDR3 reads CASSIRQGGIYGYTF. CDR3 sequence (DNA): TGTGCCAGCAGCATTCGACAGGGGGGGATCTATGGCTACACCTTC.